The 28 T cell receptor beta chains presented below share a single source sample, sequenced in a study of vaccination and CD4 T cells after COVID-19. The Oncomine TCR Beta short-read assay was what sequenced the DNA obtained from cultured CD4+ T cells. TCRdb re-called the PCR reads with MiXCR, one entry per CDR3 protein. The table records 15,000 to 20,000 distinct CDR3 sequences, approximately 50% of them present only once. Treatment here: roughly 11-day PBMC culture with coronavirus spike peptide pools or control peptides (ViraFEST assay). These receptors are not linked to any known antigen. The source material was CD4+ T cells from blood, cultured in vitro, sampled before SARS-CoV-2 vaccination. These receptors were taken from a human donor who had recovered from COVID-19.

This chain links TRBV4-1 with TRBJ2-2; no definite D call. The germline gives CDR1 MGHRA, CDR2 YSYEKL. The length of the CDR3 is 18 residues. Trimming took 0 bases from V and 6 from J, leaving 20 bases between them. The CDR3 reads CASSQDPADFVFSGELFF. DNA for the CDR3: TGCGCCAGCAGCCAAGATCCCGCAGACTTCGTATTCTCCGGGGAGCTGTTTTTT.

This chain links TRBV6-5 with TRBJ2-3; D remains ambiguous. The germline CDR1 and CDR2 sequences are MNHEY and SVGAGI. CDR3 length equals 15 residues. V shed 2 bases and J shed 2 bases, with 11 bases lying between them. The DNA for the CDR3 is TGTGCCAGCAGTTACGGGGTGTTGGACACAGATACGCAGTATTTT. This gives the protein CASSYGVLDTDTQYF.

This clonotype has just a few counts. The J gene is TRBJ2-7, the V gene TRBV30; 9 nucleotides match TRBD2. This CDR3 has 14 amino acids. J was trimmed by 3 bases and V by 3 bases; bases with no gene match: 6. CDR1 is GTSNPN, CDR2 SVGIG, per germline (reference sequence). The CDR3 DNA is TGTGCCTGGAGACGGGCTAGCGGGATCTACGAGCAGTACTTC. As protein: CAWRRASGIYEQYF.

The chain employs TRBV2 and TRBJ1-2, with TRBD1 as a possible D gene (5 bases). Per the germline V gene, CDR1 is SNHLY and CDR2 is FYNNEI. CDR3 length: 15 residues. V lost 2 bases and J 4 bases, leaving 14 bases between the germline ends. The CDR3 sequence is CASSEISGGTYGYTF. In nucleotides, the CDR3 is TGTGCCAGCAGTGAAATTTCGGGGGGAACCTATGGCTACACCTTC.

This chain connects TRBV7-2 to TRBJ1-3; D not resolved. Trimming stripped 1 base from V and 0 bases from J, with 16 bases between. From germline, CDR1 is SGHTA and CDR2 FQGNSA. There are 18 residues in the CDR3. DNA of the CDR3: TGTGCCAGCAGCTTAGGTCTGGTAGGGCCCCGCTCTGGAAACACCATATATTTT. Encoded protein: CASSLGLVGPRSGNTIYF.

V gene TRBV7-9 combines with J gene TRBJ2-2; 9 nucleotides line up with TRBD2. Per the germline V gene, CDR1 is SEHNR and CDR2 is FQNEAQ (reference sequence). The CDR3 extends over 18 amino acids. The V segment lost 6 bases and the J segment 7 bases; nucleotides outside the gene matches: 18. CDR3 bases: TGTGCCAGCAGTCTAATCGGAAGGGCTAGCGGGATAGACGGGGAGCTGTTTTTT. This encodes CASSLIGRASGIDGELFF.

There are a few counts of this clonotype. The rearrangement links TRBV10-3 to TRBJ1-5; D might be TRBD1 (5 bases). Trimming left V 6 bases short and J 3 bases short, with 9 bases between. This CDR3 is 13 amino acids long. Germline CDR1 is ENHRY and CDR2 is SYGVKD. CDR3 nucleotide sequence: TGTGCCATCAGGTCAGGGTTCAATCAGCCCCAGCATTTT. This codes for CAIRSGFNQPQHF.

This chain connects TRBV7-2 to TRBJ2-3, with 11 bases fitting TRBD2. Germline CDR1 SGHTA, CDR2 FQGNSA. With V trimmed by 3 bases and J by 4 bases, 6 bases remained unmatched. The CDR3 sequence is 16 residues long. As DNA, the CDR3 is TGTGCCAGCAGCTTGGTAGCGGGAGGGGCGGCAGATACGCAGTATTTT. It specifies CASSLVAGGAADTQYF.

The CDR3 DNA is TGTGCCAGTCAGAGCACTAGCGGTCGCACAGATACGCAGTATTTT. Protein product: CASQSTSGRTDTQYF. This sequence joins TRBV19 and TRBJ2-3; TRBD2 matches 8 bases. From germline, CDR1 is LNHDA and CDR2 SQIVND (reference sequence). This CDR3 contains 15 residues. The V and J ends lost 8 bases and 1 base, in that order; junction bases with no gene match: 8. Variable domain in full (rest from reference TRBV19 and TRBJ2-3): DGGITQSPKYLFRKEGQNVTLSCEQNLNHDAMYWYRQDPGQGLRLIYYSQIVNDFQKGDIAEGYSVSREKKESFPLTVTSAQKNPTAFYLCASQSTSGRTDTQYFGPGTRLTVL.

The V call is TRBV4-1, the J call TRBJ1-1; maybe TRBD1 (6 bases). Trimming removed 5 bases from V and 7 bases from J, with 29 bases in between. Germline assignment: CDR1 MGHRA and CDR2 YSYEKL. This CDR3 region has 18 residues. The CDR3 spells CASSSGSRRPGTLYEAFF. Written as DNA, the CDR3 is TGCGCCAGCAGCTCAGGTTCCCGCCGGCCAGGGACACTGTATGAAGCTTTCTTT.

The V gene is TRBV7-9, the J gene TRBJ2-3; no definite D call. Germline lookup yields CDR1 SEHNR and CDR2 FQNEAQ (reference sequence). V was pared by 0 bases and J by 2 bases, with 12 bases between. CDR3 length: 16 amino acids. DNA of the CDR3: TGTGCCAGCAGCTTAGCGCCGGATAAACACACAGATACGCAGTATTTT. Translated, it gives CASSLAPDKHTDTQYF.

The gene calls are TRBV23-1 and TRBJ1-2, with TRBD1 matching over 11 bases. TRBV23-1 is an open reading frame whose function is uncertain. The CDR3 contains 15 residues. The V gene end was trimmed by 0 bases and the J gene end by 6 bases; junction bases not matched to a gene: 3. CDR3 coding DNA: TGCGCCAGCAGTCAATCGAGGGACAGGGGGAATGGCTACACCTTC. It encodes CASSQSRDRGNGYTF.

V usage is TRBV25-1 and J usage is TRBJ1-2; 7 nucleotides line up with TRBD1. Germline-derived CDR1 and CDR2 are MGHDK and SYGVNS. V dropped 3 bases and J dropped 2; count of bases not matched to a gene: 3. The CDR3 length is 14 residues. Here the CDR3 DNA reads TGTGCCAGCAGTGACCCACAGGGGAACTATGGCTACACCTTC. Translated, it gives CASSDPQGNYGYTF.

The V call is TRBV6-2 or TRBV6-3, the J call TRBJ1-5; possible D gene TRBD1, 5 bases. V gave up 2 bases and J gave up 2 bases, with 13 bases separating them. The CDR3 has 16 amino acids. Germline V gene lookup returns CDR1 MNHEY and CDR2 SVGEGT. CDR3: CASSYPGRQGNQPQHF. CDR3 nucleotides: TGTGCCAGCAGTTACCCGGGGCGTCAGGGCAATCAGCCCCAGCATTTT.

The rearrangement joins TRBV12-3 or TRBV12-4 to TRBJ1-6; 7 bases match TRBD1. The V and J ends lost 4 bases and 6 bases, in that order; junction bases with no gene match: 6. The CDR3 is made up of 15 amino acids. CDR3 sequence (DNA): TGTGCCAGCAGTTCCGGGACAGAGTTTAATTCACCCCTCCACTTT. It yields the protein CASSSGTEFNSPLHF.

This chain connects TRBV6-1 to TRBJ2-1; D call uncertain. The CDR3 runs to 14 residues. Germline CDR1 MNHNS, CDR2 SASEGT. Trimming removed 1 base from V and 5 bases from J, with 9 bases in between. This CDR3 is CASSEGLLHNEQFF. As DNA, the CDR3 is TGTGCCAGCAGTGAAGGCTTACTGCACAATGAGCAGTTCTTC.

The chain links TRBV5-8 to TRBJ2-7, with D hard to call. V was trimmed by 1 base and J by 3 bases, leaving 8 bases between them. Per the germline V gene, CDR1 is SGHTS and CDR2 is YDEGEE. The CDR3 extends over 13 amino acids. The CDR3 DNA reads as TGTGCCAGCAGCTTGTATGTGCACTACGAGCAGTACTTC. Protein sequence: CASSLYVHYEQYF.

Points on this clonotype: Germline is not matched at one junction end, which may reflect a read error. This chain connects TRBV30 to TRBJ2-5, with D possibly being TRBD1 or TRBD2 (5 bases each). The CDR3 consists of 15 residues. The germline V gene has CDR1 GTSNPN and CDR2 SVGIG (reference sequence). The CDR3 sequence: CASGRGVYPQETQHF. CDR3 nucleotides: TGTGCCTCCGGCAGAGGGGTCTATCCTCAAGAGACCCAGCACTTC.

The J gene is TRBJ2-3, the V gene TRBV27; D gene unclear. Between the trimmed V and J ends, which lost 3 bases and 3 bases, there was a span of 10 bases. The length of the CDR3 is 14 residues. Germline assignment: CDR1 MNHEY and CDR2 SMNVEV (reference sequence). DNA for the CDR3: TGTGCCAGCAGTTTTATGGGTAGGACAGATACGCAGTATTTT. Its protein is CASSFMGRTDTQYF.

This chain joins TRBV19 and TRBJ1-5; a weak D match, TRBD1 (5 bases). Trimming removed 5 bases at V and 3 bases at J, with 17 bases between. The CDR3 consists of 16 residues. Per germline, CDR1 LNHDA and CDR2 SQIVND (reference sequence). CDR3 sequence: CASSSTGQGVNQPQHF. In nucleotides, the CDR3 is TGTGCCAGTAGTTCCACGGGGCAGGGCGTCAATCAGCCCCAGCATTTT.

This chain links TRBV7-2 with TRBJ2-3; possibly TRBD1 for D (5 bases). The germline V gene encodes CDR1 SGHTA and CDR2 FQGNSA. V dropped 6 bases and J dropped 4 bases, with 14 bases sitting between them. The CDR3 is 14 amino acids. The CDR3 sequence: CASSVPRRADTQYF. Here the CDR3 DNA reads TGTGCCAGCAGTGTTCCCCGCAGGGCAGATACGCAGTATTTT.

This clonotype was observed a few times. V gene TRBV21-1 combines with J gene TRBJ2-2; TRBD1 is the table's D call, not checked against the DNA. TRBV21-1 is a pseudogene locus. This CDR3 is built from 12 residues. CDR3 sequence (DNA): TGTGCCAGCCACAGGGTCACCGGGGAGCTGTTTTTT. Its translation is CASHRVTGELFF.

The chain combines TRBV18 with TRBJ2-1; 8 bases are shared with TRBD2. Trimming took 2 bases from V and 2 from J; bases not matched to a gene: 5. The CDR3 sequence is 16 residues long. Germline CDR1 is KGHSH and CDR2 is LQKENI. The CDR3 is CASSPSLAGPYNEQFF. The CDR3 coding sequence is TGTGCCAGCTCACCATCGCTAGCGGGCCCCTACAATGAGCAGTTCTTC.

V and J are TRBV7-2 and TRBJ2-1; 12 nucleotides agree with TRBD2. V gave up 5 bases and J gave up 0 bases; unmatched junction bases: 5. There are 17 residues in the CDR3. Germline loops: CDR1 SGHTA, CDR2 FQGNSA. Here the CDR3 reads CASSIRTSGDSYNEQFF. The CDR3 bases are TGTGCCAGCAGCATACGGACTAGCGGGGACTCCTACAATGAGCAGTTCTTC.

This clonotype has a handful of counts. The chain is built from TRBV6-1 and TRBJ2-4; D might be TRBD2 (5 bases). V was clipped by 10 bases and J by 8 bases, with 21 bases between them. The germline CDR1 and CDR2 sequences are MNHNS and SASEGT. This CDR3 contains 14 residues. The CDR3 bases are TGTGCCATTTCTAGCCGGGGAGTTAGGGACATTCAGTACTTC. This codes for CAISSRGVRDIQYF.

This chain joins TRBV9 and TRBJ1-5; D perhaps matches TRBD1 (6 bases). Germline CDR1 and CDR2: SGDLS and YYNGEE. The CDR3 is 15 amino acids. V shed 3 bases and J shed 0 bases, with 10 bases lying between them. Here the CDR3 DNA reads TGTGCCAGCAGCGACGGGACAAATAGCAATCAGCCCCAGCATTTT. Amino acid sequence: CASSDGTNSNQPQHF.

The chain recombines TRBV20-1 with TRBJ2-3; TRBD2 might be the D (7 bases). CDR1 is DFQATT and CDR2 is SNEGSKA in the germline V gene (reference sequence). The V gene lost 3 bases and the J gene lost 6 bases, with 19 bases spanning the gap. The CDR3 is 15 amino acids. The CDR3 loop reads CSARVRGAPTDTQYF. The CDR3 region has the DNA TGCAGTGCTAGGGTCCGGGGGGCGCCGACGGATACGCAGTATTTT.

The chain recombines TRBV30 with TRBJ2-2; D possibly corresponds to TRBD2 (6 bases). The CDR3 covers 14 residues. Germline V gene lookup returns CDR1 GTSNPN and CDR2 SVGIG (reference sequence). V was trimmed by 3 bases and J by 7 bases, leaving 15 bases between them. In nucleotides, the CDR3 is TGTGCCTGGAGCTCGGGACTCCACGGCGGGGAGCTGTTTTTT. This sequence encodes CAWSSGLHGGELFF.